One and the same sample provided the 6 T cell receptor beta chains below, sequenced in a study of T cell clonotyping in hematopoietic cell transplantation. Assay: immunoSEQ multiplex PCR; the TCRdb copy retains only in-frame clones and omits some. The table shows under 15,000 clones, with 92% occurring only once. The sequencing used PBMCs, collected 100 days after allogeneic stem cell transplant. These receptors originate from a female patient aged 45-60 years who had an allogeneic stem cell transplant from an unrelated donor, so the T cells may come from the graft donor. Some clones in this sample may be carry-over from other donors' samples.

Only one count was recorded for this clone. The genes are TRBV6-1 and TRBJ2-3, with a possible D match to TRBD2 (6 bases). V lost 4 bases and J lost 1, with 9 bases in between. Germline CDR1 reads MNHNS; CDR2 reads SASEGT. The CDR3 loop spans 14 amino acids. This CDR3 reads CASSVGGGTDTQYF. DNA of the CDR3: TGTGCCAGCAGTGTGGGCGGGGGCACAGATACGCAGTATTTT.

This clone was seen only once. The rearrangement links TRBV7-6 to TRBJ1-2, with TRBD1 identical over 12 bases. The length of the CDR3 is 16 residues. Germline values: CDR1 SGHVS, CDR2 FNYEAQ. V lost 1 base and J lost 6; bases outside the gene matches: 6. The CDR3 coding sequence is TGTGCCAGCAGCTTAGACCCCGGGACAGGGGGCGATGGCTACACCTTC. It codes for CASSLDPGTGGDGYTF.

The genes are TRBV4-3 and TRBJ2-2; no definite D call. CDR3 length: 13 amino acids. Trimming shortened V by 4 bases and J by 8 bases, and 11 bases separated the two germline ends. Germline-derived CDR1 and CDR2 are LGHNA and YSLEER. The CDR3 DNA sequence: TGCGCCAGCAGCCCAGAATACCCGGGGGAGCTGTTTTTT. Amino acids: CASSPEYPGELFF.

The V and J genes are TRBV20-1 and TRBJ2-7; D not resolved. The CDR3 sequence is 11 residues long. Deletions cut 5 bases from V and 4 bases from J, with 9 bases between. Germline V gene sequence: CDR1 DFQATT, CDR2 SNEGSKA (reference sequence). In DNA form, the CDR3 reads TGCAGTGCTCTGAGTCATTACGAGCAGTACGTC. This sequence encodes CSALSHYEQYV.

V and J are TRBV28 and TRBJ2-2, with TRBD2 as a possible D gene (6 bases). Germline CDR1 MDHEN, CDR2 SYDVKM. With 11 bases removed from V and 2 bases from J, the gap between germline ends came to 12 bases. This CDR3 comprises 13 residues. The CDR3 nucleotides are TGTGCCCAATCGGAGGGAAACACCGGGGAGCTGTTTTTT. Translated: CAQSEGNTGELFF.

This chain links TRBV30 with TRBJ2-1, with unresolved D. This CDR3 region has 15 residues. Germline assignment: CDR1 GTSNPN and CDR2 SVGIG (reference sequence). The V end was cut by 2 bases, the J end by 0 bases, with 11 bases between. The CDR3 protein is CAWSKTRSSYNEQFF. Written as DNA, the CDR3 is TGTGCCTGGAGTAAGACACGTAGCTCCTACAATGAGCAGTTCTTC.